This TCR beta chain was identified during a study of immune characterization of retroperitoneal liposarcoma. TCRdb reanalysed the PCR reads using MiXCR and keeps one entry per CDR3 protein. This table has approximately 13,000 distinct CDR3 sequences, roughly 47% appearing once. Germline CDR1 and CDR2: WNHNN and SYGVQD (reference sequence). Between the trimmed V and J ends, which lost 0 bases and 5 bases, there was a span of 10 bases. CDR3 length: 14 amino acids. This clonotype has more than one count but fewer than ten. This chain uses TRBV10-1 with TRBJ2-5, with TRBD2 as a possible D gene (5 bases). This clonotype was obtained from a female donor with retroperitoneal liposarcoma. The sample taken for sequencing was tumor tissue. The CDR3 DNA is TGCGCCAGCAGTGAGTCCGGGGATACCGAGACCCAGTACTTC. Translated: CASSESGDTETQYF.